Below are 17 T cell receptor beta chains sequenced from a single sample in a study of blood T cell repertoires in COVID-19. Generated by immunoSEQ multiplex PCR, the TCRdb table keeps only in-frame clones and is missing some. The sample lists about 100,000 clones, around 87% occurring once. Input material: peripheral blood. Every receptor here comes from a man aged 45-65 years with active or convalescent COVID-19.

This chain uses TRBV7-2 with TRBJ2-1, with TRBD2 as a possible D gene (7 bases). The V and J ends lost 1 base and 3 bases respectively, with 10 bases between them. Germline loops: CDR1 SGHTA, CDR2 FQGNSA. This CDR3 comprises 15 residues. The DNA for the CDR3 is TGTGCCAGCAGCTTAGTGGGGGGGCTCTACAATGAGCAGTTCTTC. This sequence encodes CASSLVGGLYNEQFF.

V usage is TRBV28 and J usage is TRBJ2-7; a weak D match, TRBD2 (7 bases). Trimming stripped 3 bases from V and 4 bases from J, with 10 bases between. The CDR3 runs 13 residues. Looked up from germline, CDR1 is MDHEN and CDR2 is SYDVKM. This CDR3 is CASSLGGPYEQYF. As DNA, the CDR3 is TGTGCCAGCAGTTTGGGGGGGCCTTACGAGCAGTACTTC. The full variable domain, in which reference TRBV28 and TRBJ2-7 provide the parts outside the CDR3, is DVKVTQSSRYLVKRTGEKVFLECVQDMDHENMFWYRQDPGLGLRLIYFSYDVKMKEKGDIPEGYSVSREKKERFSLILESASTNQTSMYLCASSLGGPYEQYFGPGTRLTVT.

The rearrangement links TRBV7-9 to TRBJ1-3; D call uncertain. The V gene's germline CDR1 is SEHNR and CDR2 FQNEAQ (reference sequence). Trimming took off 5 bases at V and 2 bases at J, with 4 bases between the two ends. The CDR3 runs to 12 residues. The CDR3 sequence is CASSLTGNTIYF. The CDR3 bases are TGTGCCAGCAGCCTTACTGGAAACACCATATATTTT.

The V gene is TRBV10-3, the J gene TRBJ2-2, with 7 bases aligning to TRBD2. Germline V lookup: CDR1 ENHRY, CDR2 SYGVKD. This CDR3 spans 16 amino acids. V lost 9 bases to trimming and J lost 7 bases; unmatched junction nucleotides: 17. CDR3 protein: CAMGPKEAGMGGELFF. CDR3 bases: TGTGCCATGGGCCCAAAGGAAGCGGGGATGGGCGGGGAGCTGTTTTTT.

The rearrangement uses TRBV12-5 and TRBJ2-1, with unresolved D. This CDR3 has 13 amino acids. Per germline, CDR1 LGHNT and CDR2 FRNRAP. Trimming stripped 2 bases from V and 2 bases from J, with 4 bases between. This chain's CDR3 is CASGLLPYNEQFF. The CDR3 bases are TGTGCTAGTGGTTTGCTACCCTACAATGAGCAGTTCTTC.

This rearrangement joins TRBV6-4 to TRBJ1-6; D not resolved. Trimming took 2 bases from V and 0 from J, leaving 11 bases between them. Germline V lookup: CDR1 MRHNA, CDR2 SNTAGT. The length of the CDR3 is 17 residues. The CDR3 DNA is TGTGCCAGCAGTGACCTAATAGGGAGCTCCTATAATTCACCCCTCCACTTT. Amino acids: CASSDLIGSSYNSPLHF.

V usage is TRBV19 and J usage is TRBJ1-5; perhaps TRBD1 as D (6 bases). Trimming removed 4 bases from V and 5 bases from J, with 9 bases in between. This CDR3 region has 13 residues. Germline CDR1 is LNHDA and CDR2 is SQIVND (reference sequence). For the CDR3, the DNA is TGTGCCAGTAGTACGGACAGTTATCAGCCCCAGCATTTT. As protein: CASSTDSYQPQHF. The complete variable domain, with remaining parts taken from reference TRBV19 and TRBJ1-5, reads DGGITQSPKYLFRKEGQNVTLSCEQNLNHDAMYWYRQDPGQGLRLIYYSQIVNDFQKGDIAEGYSVSREKKESFPLTVTSAQKNPTAFYLCASSTDSYQPQHFGDGTRLSIL.

V usage is TRBV6-5 and J usage is TRBJ1-5, with D unresolved. The CDR3 sequence is 13 residues long. Trimming took off 4 bases at V and 4 bases at J, with 8 bases between the two ends. CDR1 MNHEY and CDR2 SVGAGI come from the germline V gene. CDR3 nucleotides: TGTGCCAGCAGTTTCCGGGGAAATCAGCCCCAGCATTTT. Amino acid sequence: CASSFRGNQPQHF.

V gene TRBV21-1 combines with J gene TRBJ2-3; TRBD1 was called by the table and not checked on the DNA. TRBV21-1 is designated a pseudogene. The CDR3 totals 17 residues. The CDR3 reads CASSKWAGQERTDTQYF. The CDR3 nucleotides read TGTGCCAGCAGCAAATGGGCAGGACAGGAGCGCACAGATACGCAGTATTTT.

This clone was detected once. The chain is built from TRBV2 and TRBJ2-1, with TRBD2 identical over 9 bases. V dropped 6 bases and J dropped 2; count of bases not matched to a gene: 2. Germline CDR1 and CDR2: SNHLY and FYNNEI. The CDR3 is 14 residues long. As DNA, the CDR3 is TGTGCCAGCAGGTCTAGCGGGACCTACAATGAGCAGTTCTTC. Translating gives CASRSSGTYNEQFF.

The V and J genes are TRBV27 and TRBJ1-2; TRBD1 matches 7 bases. Germline values: CDR1 MNHEY, CDR2 SMNVEV (reference sequence). Unmatched junction bases numbered 5, after V lost 2 bases and J lost 8 bases. This CDR3 is 13 amino acids long. The DNA for the CDR3 is TGTGCCAGCAGTTTAAGGGACAGCGGAGGCTACACCTTC. This gives the protein CASSLRDSGGYTF.

This clone was picked up a small number of times. This chain connects TRBV6-5 to TRBJ1-3, with TRBD1 matching over 8 bases. V lost 6 bases, J lost 6 bases, and 7 bases stayed unmatched. The CDR3 spans 14 residues. Germline V lookup: CDR1 MNHEY, CDR2 SVGAGI. The CDR3 DNA is TGTGCCAGCAGGATGCAGGGGGCCCAAAACACCATATATTTT. As protein: CASRMQGAQNTIYF.

This clone was counted between two and nine times. V gene TRBV6-1 combines with J gene TRBJ1-5; D remains ambiguous. The CDR3 length is 18 residues. Germline lookup yields CDR1 MNHNS and CDR2 SASEGT. The V end lost 0 bases, the J end lost 3 bases, and 18 bases lay between the germline ends. The CDR3 region has the DNA TGTGCCAGCAGTGAAGCCTCGGGGTTTGAGAAATTCAATCAGCCCCAGCATTTT. This gives the protein CASSEASGFEKFNQPQHF.

V and J are TRBV7-2 and TRBJ2-7; 7 nucleotides match TRBD1. The CDR3 runs 15 residues. V shed 3 bases and J 5 bases; nucleotides not matched to a gene: 10. Germline V gene data show CDR1 as SGHTA and CDR2 as FQGNSA. The CDR3 reads CASSFNRGKVDEQYF. CDR3 in DNA: TGTGCCAGCAGCTTCAACAGGGGCAAGGTCGACGAGCAGTACTTC.

This chain joins TRBV29-1 and TRBJ1-1, with 8 bases aligning to TRBD1. In germline, CDR1 is SQVTM, CDR2 ANQGSEA. Unmatched junction bases numbered 10, after V lost 8 bases and J lost 2 bases. The CDR3 is 14 amino acids. The CDR3 region has the DNA TGCAGCTTCGGACGGGACAGGTATAACACTGAAGCTTTCTTT. It encodes CSFGRDRYNTEAFF.

The DNA of the CDR3 is TGTGCCAGCACCCCCCCCGGGGGGGTTCGCATGAACACTGAAGCTTTCTTT. It encodes CASTPPGGVRMNTEAFF. The chain combines TRBV28 with TRBJ1-1; a possible D gene is TRBD1 (5 bases). CDR3 size: 17 residues. With 7 bases removed from V and 0 bases from J, the gap between germline ends came to 21 bases. Germline CDR1 MDHEN, CDR2 SYDVKM.

This clone was observed a single time. The V and J genes are TRBV6-1 and TRBJ2-4; D might be TRBD1 (7 bases). Germline V lookup: CDR1 MNHNS, CDR2 SASEGT. CDR3 length equals 14 residues. The ends were cut back, 1 base at V and 8 bases at J, with 12 bases in the middle. The CDR3 reads CASSEGQGGYIQYF. DNA for the CDR3: TGTGCCAGCAGTGAAGGCCAGGGGGGTTACATTCAGTACTTC.